The 2 T cell receptor beta chains reported below all come from one sample, sequenced in a study of T cell changes during pregnancy in multiple sclerosis. Assay: immunoSEQ multiplex PCR; the TCRdb copy retains only in-frame clones and omits some. This table has about 76,000 clones, roughly 94% appearing once. The source material was peripheral blood, sampled in the third trimester of pregnancy. All receptors come from a female donor with multiple sclerosis, enrolled in a pregnancy study.

This chain uses TRBV30 with TRBJ1-5; D remains unclear. The CDR3 contains 13 residues. V lost 1 base to trimming and J lost 8 bases, with 12 bases between them. The V gene's germline CDR1 is GTSNPN and CDR2 SVGIG (reference sequence). This CDR3 reads CAWSGGWSKPQHF. CDR3 sequence (DNA): TGTGCCTGGAGTGGCGGGTGGTCGAAGCCCCAGCATTTT.

The chain links TRBV15 to TRBJ1-2; the match to TRBD1 covers 8 bases. The CDR3 extends over 14 amino acids. From germline, CDR1 is LNHNV and CDR2 YYDKDF (reference sequence). V trimming: 3 bases; J trimming: 6 bases; junction bases outside the gene matches: 6. This CDR3 is CATSRDPTGDGYTF. The CDR3 DNA is TGTGCCACCAGCAGGGACCCGACAGGGGATGGCTACACCTTC.